This record covers a single T cell receptor beta chain. Its antigen remains unidentified. This specimen belongs to a study of T cells in Graves' hyperthyroidism and ophthalmopathy. The study, taken as a whole, reports: Ophthalmopathy could be told apart from stable hyperthyroidism with a 13 V-J model.

TCR beta CDR3 region amplification was performed from RNA transcripts. A set of HTBI primers served as the primers for a first-round RT-PCR of the TCR CDR3. Using its own MiXCR run on the multiplex PCR reads, TCRdb lists one record per CDR3 protein. The sample has 89,000 or so distinct CDR3 sequences; roughly 40% are singletons. The length of the CDR3 is 15 residues. Germline values: CDR1 LNHNV, CDR2 YYDKDF (reference sequence). V gave up 3 bases and J gave up 2 bases, with 13 bases separating them. Newly diagnosed hyperthyroidism patients aged 18 to 65 years had disease lasting under 2 months. This receptor was taken from a woman aged 30 to 39 with Graves' hyperthyroidism. V is TRBV15 and J is TRBJ1-1; D gene unclear. The sequenced material came from peripheral blood or thyroid tissue (not recorded which). The CDR3 region is CATSSQLAVNTEAFF. CDR3 nucleotides: TGTGCCACCAGCAGCCAGTTAGCAGTCAACACTGAAGCTTTCTTT.